The next 15 T cell receptor beta chains were all read from a single sample in a study of T cells after yellow fever vaccination. TCRdb re-called the 5' RACE reads with MiXCR, one entry per CDR3 protein. The sample comprises approximately 510,000 distinct CDR3 sequences, roughly a fifth of which are singletons, and about 16% rests with the top ten. Material: PBMCs, obtained less than 25 days after the first yellow fever vaccination. These receptors originate from a man aged 18-30 years who received the YFV17D yellow fever vaccine.

This clonotype was detected many times. The J gene is TRBJ1-1, the V gene TRBV7-2; possible D gene TRBD1, 6 bases. This CDR3 comprises 14 residues. V was cut by 6 bases and J by 1 base, with 12 bases left in between. The germline V gene has CDR1 SGHTA and CDR2 FQGNSA. The CDR3 nucleotides read TGTGCCAGCAGTTTTGGGACAACGAACACTGAAGCTTTCTTT. This codes for CASSFGTTNTEAFF.

The CDR3 sequence: CASSFYGGTYEQYF. The CDR3 DNA follows: TGTGCCAGCAGCTTTTATGGGGGTACCTACGAGCAGTACTTC. V usage is TRBV11-2 and J usage is TRBJ2-7; the D call may be TRBD1 or TRBD2 (5 bases each). The length of the CDR3 is 14 residues. Per the germline V gene, CDR1 is SGHAT and CDR2 is FQNNGV. V was pared by 3 bases and J by 2 bases, with 11 bases between.

V and J are TRBV28 and TRBJ2-1; TRBD2 matches at 9 bases. Germline CDR1 is MDHEN and CDR2 is SYDVKM. Unmatched junction bases numbered 8, after V lost 3 bases and J lost 5 bases. The CDR3 runs to 16 residues. The CDR3: CASSFGGAGGNNEQFF. The CDR3 bases are TGTGCCAGCAGTTTTGGTGGAGCGGGGGGAAACAATGAGCAGTTCTTC.

The V gene is TRBV18, the J gene TRBJ2-7; TRBD1 is a possible D gene (7 bases). V lost 4 bases, J lost 4 bases, and 11 bases lay in between. The germline gives CDR1 KGHSH, CDR2 LQKENI. The CDR3 extends over 13 amino acids. This CDR3 is CASSRGTDYEQYV. DNA for the CDR3: TGTGCCAGCTCACGCGGGACAGATTACGAGCAGTACGTC.

Only a few counts were recorded for this clonotype. V gene TRBV7-8 combines with J gene TRBJ2-7; 7 nucleotides match TRBD2. Germline CDR1 is SGHVS and CDR2 is FQNEAQ. The length of the CDR3 is 16 residues. J was trimmed by 0 bases and V by 1 base; bases with no gene match: 6. The CDR3 nucleotides are TGTGCCAGCAGCTTAGGGGGAGGGCACCTCTCCTACGAGCAGTACGTC. Its protein product is CASSLGGGHLSYEQYV.

The sample holds a few counts of this clonotype. This chain joins TRBV9 and TRBJ1-1; maybe TRBD1 (6 bases). Germline assignment: CDR1 SGDLS and CDR2 YYNGEE. Trimming removed 1 base from V and 1 base from J, with 17 bases in between. This CDR3 has 17 amino acids. The chain's CDR3 is CASSVTLLDSQNTEAFF. The CDR3 DNA is TGTGCCAGCAGCGTAACGTTATTGGACAGCCAGAACACTGAAGCTTTCTTT. Combining the CDR3 with reference TRBV9 and TRBJ1-1 gives the whole variable domain DSGVTQTPKHLITATGQRVTLRCSPRSGDLSVYWYQQSLDQGLQFLIQYYNGEERAKGNILERFSAQQFPDLHSELNLSSLELGDSALYFCASSVTLLDSQNTEAFFGQGTRLTVV.

The chain is built from TRBV20-1 and TRBJ2-5; a weak D match, TRBD2 (5 bases). V dropped 6 bases and J dropped 5 bases, with 13 bases sitting between them. This CDR3 contains 12 residues. In germline, CDR1 is DFQATT, CDR2 SNEGSKA (reference sequence). The CDR3 is CSALSEWETQYF. The CDR3 DNA follows: TGCAGTGCCCTTAGCGAGTGGGAGACCCAGTACTTC.

The CDR3 DNA follows: TGTGCCAGCAGTTATCGGACAGTGACGGATAATTCACCCCTCCACTTT. Amino acids: CASSYRTVTDNSPLHF. The J gene is TRBJ1-6, the V gene TRBV6-2 or TRBV6-3; tentative D call: TRBD1 (6 bases). Germline CDR1 and CDR2: MNHEY and SVGEGT. The V end lost 3 bases, the J end lost 5 bases, and 14 bases lay between the germline ends. There are 16 residues in the CDR3.

The chain links TRBV4-1 to TRBJ2-1, with 9 bases identical to TRBD2. CDR1 MGHRA and CDR2 YSYEKL come from the germline V gene. The length of the CDR3 is 16 residues. V was pared by 4 bases and J by 4 bases, with 8 bases of the junction left unmatched. The CDR3 is CASSPVKAGGYNEQFF. CDR3 DNA sequence: TGCGCCAGCAGCCCCGTGAAAGCGGGGGGATACAATGAGCAGTTCTTC.

This clonotype was picked up a small number of times. The V gene is TRBV10-3, the J gene TRBJ1-4; D possibly corresponds to TRBD1 (5 bases). The CDR3 extends over 15 amino acids. CDR1 is ENHRY, CDR2 SYGVKD, per germline. Deletions cut 0 bases from V and 3 bases from J, with 8 bases between. CDR3 in amino acids: CAISESRQPNEKLFF. In DNA form, the CDR3 reads TGTGCCATCAGTGAGTCGAGACAGCCTAATGAAAAACTGTTTTTT.

This chain connects TRBV7-9 to TRBJ2-5; no firm D call. V was pared by 5 bases and J by 9 bases, with 10 bases between. Germline CDR1 is SEHNR and CDR2 is FQNEAQ (reference sequence). This CDR3 spans 11 amino acids. This CDR3 is CASSPSQPQYF. Here the CDR3 DNA reads TGTGCCAGCAGCCCGAGCCAGCCCCAGTACTTC.

The chain carries TRBV20-1 and TRBJ1-2; no definite D call. Germline loops: CDR1 DFQATT, CDR2 SNEGSKA (reference sequence). The V end was cut by 0 bases, the J end by 7 bases, with 12 bases between. This CDR3 has 13 amino acids. The CDR3, as DNA: TGCAGTGCTAGAGAGGCGGGAGCCGGTGGCTACACCTTC. Protein product: CSAREAGAGGYTF.

This clonotype was observed a handful of times. The chain couples TRBV12-3 or TRBV12-4 to TRBJ2-3; D not certain. V lost 4 bases, J lost 3 bases, and 8 bases lay in between. CDR3 size: 13 residues. DNA of the CDR3: TGTGCCAGCAGTTCCCAGGAAACAGATACGCAGTATTTT. This codes for CASSSQETDTQYF.

This clonotype has a handful of counts. The chain couples TRBV12-3 or TRBV12-4 to TRBJ2-5, with D tentatively TRBD1 (6 bases). The germline V and J ends were trimmed by 3 bases and 1 base, with 12 bases remaining between them. CDR3 length equals 15 residues. The CDR3 DNA follows: TGTGCCAGCAGTTTCCGGACAGATTCCCAAGAGACCCAGTACTTC. Translation gives CASSFRTDSQETQYF.

A remark on this clonotype: Mismatch with germline at one junction end may stem from a read error. The chain is built from TRBV7-9 and TRBJ2-5; no reliable D call. The CDR3 spans 11 residues. From germline, CDR1 is SEHNR and CDR2 FQNEAQ (reference sequence). The CDR3 is CASSFRLAWNF. DNA for the CDR3: TGTGCCAGCAGCTTTAGGCTGGCCTGGAACTTC.